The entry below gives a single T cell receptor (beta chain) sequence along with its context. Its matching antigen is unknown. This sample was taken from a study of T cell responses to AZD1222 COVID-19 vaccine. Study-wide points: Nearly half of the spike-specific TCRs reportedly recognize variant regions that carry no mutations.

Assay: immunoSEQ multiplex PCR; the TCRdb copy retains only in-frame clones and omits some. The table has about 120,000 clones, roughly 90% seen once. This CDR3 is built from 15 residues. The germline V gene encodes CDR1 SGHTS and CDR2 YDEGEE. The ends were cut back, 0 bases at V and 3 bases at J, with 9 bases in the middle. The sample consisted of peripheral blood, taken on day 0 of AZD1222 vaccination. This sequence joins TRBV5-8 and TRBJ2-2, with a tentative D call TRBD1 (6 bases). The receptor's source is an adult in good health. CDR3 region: CASSLDRADTGELFF. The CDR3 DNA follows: TGTGCCAGCAGCTTGGACAGGGCGGACACCGGGGAGCTGTTTTTT.